The clone carrying this TCR beta chain appeared a single time. Germline CDR1 is SGHTA and CDR2 is FQGNSA. This CDR3 spans 14 amino acids. V was shortened by 5 bases and J by 9 bases, with 14 bases between the two germline ends. Assay used: immunoSEQ multiplex PCR; TCRdb lists only in-frame clones, some missing. The data contain more than 9,000 clones, around nine tenths of them singletons. This sample stems from a study of blood T cell repertoires in COVID-19. Sequencing used peripheral blood. V and J are TRBV7-2 and TRBJ1-6, with D unresolved. The sequence derives from a woman in her sixties with active COVID-19. The CDR3: CASSPDTYGSPLHF. DNA of the CDR3: TGTGCCAGCAGCCCAGACACCTATGGTTCACCCCTCCACTTT.